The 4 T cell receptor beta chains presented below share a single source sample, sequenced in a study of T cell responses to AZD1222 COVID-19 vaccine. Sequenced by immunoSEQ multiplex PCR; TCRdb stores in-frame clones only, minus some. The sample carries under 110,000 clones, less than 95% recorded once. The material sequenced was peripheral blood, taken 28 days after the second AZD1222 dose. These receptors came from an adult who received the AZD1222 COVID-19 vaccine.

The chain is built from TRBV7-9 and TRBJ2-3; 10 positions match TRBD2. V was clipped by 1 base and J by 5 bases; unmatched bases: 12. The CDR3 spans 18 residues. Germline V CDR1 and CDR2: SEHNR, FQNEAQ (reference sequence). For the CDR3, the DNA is TGTGCCAGCAGCTTAGGGGCTAGCGGGGGATTCTTGCAAGATACGCAGTATTTT. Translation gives CASSLGASGGFLQDTQYF. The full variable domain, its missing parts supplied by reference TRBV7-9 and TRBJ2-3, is DTGVSQNPRHKITKRGQNVTFRCDPISEHNRLYWYRQTLGQGPEFLTYFQNEAQLEKSRLLSDRFSAERPKGSFSTLEIQRTEQGDSAMYLCASSLGASGGFLQDTQYFGPGTRLTVL.

This chain's CDR3 is CASSEYGQNYGYTF. The CDR3 nucleotides read TGTGCCAGCAGTGAATACGGCCAGAACTATGGCTACACCTTC. This chain joins TRBV25-1 and TRBJ1-2; no firm D call. The germline V gene encodes CDR1 MGHDK and CDR2 SYGVNS. CDR3 length: 14 residues. Trimming took 0 bases from V and 2 from J, leaving 7 bases between them.

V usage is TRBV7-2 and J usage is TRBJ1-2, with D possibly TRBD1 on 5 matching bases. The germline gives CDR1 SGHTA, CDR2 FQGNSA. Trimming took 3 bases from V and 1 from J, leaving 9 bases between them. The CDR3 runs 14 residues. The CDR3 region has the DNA TGTGCCAGCAGCTTGAGACAGTTTAACTATGGCTACACCTTC. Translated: CASSLRQFNYGYTF.

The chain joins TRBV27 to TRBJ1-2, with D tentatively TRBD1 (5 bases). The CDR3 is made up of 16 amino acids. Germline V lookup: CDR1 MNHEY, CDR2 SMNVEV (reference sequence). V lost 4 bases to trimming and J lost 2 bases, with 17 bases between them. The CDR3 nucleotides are TGTGCCAGCAGTTCAAGGACACGCTCAAGGAACTATGGCTACACCTTC. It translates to CASSSRTRSRNYGYTF.